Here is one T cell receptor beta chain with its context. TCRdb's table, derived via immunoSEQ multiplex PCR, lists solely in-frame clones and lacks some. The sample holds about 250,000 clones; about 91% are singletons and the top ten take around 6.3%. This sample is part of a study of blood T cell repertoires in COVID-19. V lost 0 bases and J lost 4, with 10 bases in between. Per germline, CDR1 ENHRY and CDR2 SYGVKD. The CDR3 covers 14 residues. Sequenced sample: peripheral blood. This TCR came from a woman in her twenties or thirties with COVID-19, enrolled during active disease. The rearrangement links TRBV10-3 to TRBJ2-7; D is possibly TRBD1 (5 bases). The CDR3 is CAISESSGRYEQYV. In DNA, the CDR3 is TGTGCCATCAGTGAGTCCTCAGGGCGGTACGAGCAGTACGTC.